These T cell receptor beta chains were read from a single sample in a study of blood T cell repertoires in COVID-19. The protocol was immunoSEQ multiplex PCR, while the TCRdb copy is restricted to in-frame clones and leaves out a portion. Of approximately 270,000 clones listed, roughly nine tenths are singletons. Sequencing was done on a sample of PBMCs or T cells enriched from blood (not recorded which). The receptors come from a woman aged 60-70 years who had recovered from COVID-19. Both conserved end residues are part of each CDR3. Fields, in order: clone size, V gene, J gene, D gene, CDR3 length, CDR3 protein, CDR3 DNA. A D gene is named only where the DNA matches it firmly. Not all rows give a size; the values are once, few, many and, for expanded clones, a class.

size: -
V: TRBV3-1/TRBV3-2
J: TRBJ2-2
D: -
length: 14
CDR3: CASSLQWNTGELFF
DNA: TGTGCCAGCAGCCTCCAGTGGAACACCGGGGAGCTGTTTTTT

size: -
V: TRBV30
J: TRBJ1-2
D: -
length: 12
CDR3: CAWSVSGAGYTF
DNA: TGTGCCTGGAGTGTCTCAGGGGCTGGCTACACCTTC

size: -
V: TRBV29-1
J: TRBJ2-1
D: -
length: 12
CDR3: CSAGRLVDEQFF
DNA: TGCAGCGCTGGGCGACTAGTCGATGAGCAGTTCTTC

size: -
V: TRBV5-1
J: TRBJ2-5
D: -
length: 16
CDR3: CASSPPPDRLQETQYF
DNA: TGCGCCAGCAGCCCTCCGCCGGACAGACTCCAAGAGACCCAGTACTTC

size: -
V: TRBV30
J: TRBJ2-6
D: -
length: 14
CDR3: CAQANRVGANVLTF
DNA: TGTGCTCAAGCGAACAGGGTTGGGGCCAACGTCCTGACTTTC

size: -
V: TRBV7-2
J: TRBJ1-6
D: -
length: 11
CDR3: CASTSDSPLLF
DNA: TGTGCCAGCACCTCGGACAGTCCCCTCCTCTTT

size: -
V: TRBV29-1
J: TRBJ1-2
D: -
length: 13
CDR3: CSVAQGTNYGYTF
DNA: TGCAGCGTTGCTCAGGGTACTAACTATGGCTACACCTTC

size: -
V: TRBV28
J: TRBJ1-2
D: TRBD1
length: 14
CDR3: CASRGIQGVYGYTF
DNA: TGTGCCAGCAGAGGAATACAGGGGGTCTATGGCTACACCTTC

size: -
V: TRBV29-1
J: TRBJ2-1
D: -
length: 18
CDR3: CSVEGVLVLADSYNEQFF
DNA: TGCAGCGTTGAAGGAGTACTTGTTCTTGCGGACTCCTACAATGAGCAGTTCTTC

size: -
V: TRBV9
J: TRBJ1-3
D: -
length: 14
CDR3: CASETGSSGNTIYF
DNA: TGTGCCAGCGAAACGGGGAGCTCTGGAAACACCATATATTTT

size: -
V: TRBV30
J: TRBJ2-7
D: -
length: 11
CDR3: CAWRTPLEQYF
DNA: TGTGCCTGGAGGACTCCTCTCGAGCAGTACTTC

size: once
V: TRBV5-1
J: TRBJ2-2
D: TRBD1
length: 16
CDR3: CASSRDRPSNTGELFF
DNA: TGCGCCAGCAGCCGGGACAGACCTTCGAACACCGGGGAGCTGTTTTTT

size: -
V: TRBV4-1
J: TRBJ2-7
D: -
length: 15
CDR3: CASSHKLGSSYEQYF
DNA: TGCGCCAGCAGCCATAAGCTCGGGAGCTCCTACGAGCAGTACTTC

size: once
V: TRBV7-6
J: TRBJ2-7
D: -
length: 16
CDR3: CASSLEAGAGAYEQYF
DNA: TGTGCCAGCAGCTTAGAGGCTGGGGCCGGAGCCTACGAGCAGTACTTC

size: -
V: TRBV7-9
J: TRBJ1-3
D: -
length: 15
CDR3: CASSSTGLSGNTIYF
DNA: TGTGCCAGCAGCTCTACAGGGCTCTCTGGAAACACCATATATTTT

size: -
V: TRBV29-1
J: TRBJ1-2
D: -
length: 14
CDR3: CSVEVQQGWDGYTF
DNA: TGCAGCGTTGAGGTTCAACAGGGCTGGGATGGCTACACCTTC

size: -
V: TRBV10-3
J: TRBJ1-2
D: TRBD1
length: 12
CDR3: CAITGGNYGYTF
DNA: TGTGCCATCACAGGGGGAAACTATGGCTACACCTTC

size: -
V: TRBV10-3
J: TRBJ2-4
D: -
length: 14
CDR3: CAISESIGVNIQYF
DNA: TGTGCCATCAGTGAGTCGATAGGGGTGAACATTCAGTACTTC

size: -
V: TRBV28
J: TRBJ1-1
D: -
length: 14
CDR3: CASSLPTPGSKAFF
DNA: TGTGCCAGCAGTTTACCGACCCCAGGGTCGAAGGCTTTCTTT

size: -
V: TRBV7-2
J: TRBJ2-3
D: TRBD2
length: 15
CDR3: CASGTSGGQRDTQYF
DNA: TGTGCCAGTGGGACTAGCGGGGGTCAACGGGATACGCAGTATTTT

size: once
V: TRBV7-2
J: TRBJ2-7
D: -
length: 14
CDR3: CASSSILGAGEQYF
DNA: TGTGCCAGCAGCTCCATCCTGGGGGCTGGCGAGCAGTACTTC

size: -
V: TRBV24-1
J: TRBJ2-5
D: -
length: 16
CDR3: CATSDPGQGFQETQYF
DNA: TGTGCCACCAGTGACCCCGGGCAGGGGTTTCAAGAGACCCAGTACTTC

size: -
V: TRBV5-1
J: TRBJ2-6
D: -
length: 15
CDR3: CASSSGSSGANVLTF
DNA: TGCGCCAGCAGCTCGGGGTCCTCTGGGGCCAACGTCCTGACTTTC

size: -
V: TRBV5-1
J: TRBJ2-7
D: TRBD2
length: 14
CDR3: CASSQDGLGYEQYF
DNA: TGCGCCAGCAGCCAAGATGGACTAGGCTACGAGCAGTACTTC

size: -
V: TRBV19
J: TRBJ1-5
D: TRBD1
length: 15
CDR3: CASTPGQMGNQPQHF
DNA: TGTGCCAGTACCCCGGGACAGATGGGCAATCAGCCCCAGCATTTT

size: -
V: TRBV4-1
J: TRBJ1-1
D: TRBD1
length: 15
CDR3: CASSQVDNPGQRAFF
DNA: TGCGCCAGCAGCCAAGTAGACAATCCGGGACAGAGGGCTTTCTTT